At least ten counts were recorded for the clone carrying this TCR beta chain. What it binds is unknown. This CDR3 region has 13 residues. The germline V and J ends were trimmed by 1 base and 3 bases, with 7 bases remaining between them. Germline CDR1 reads SEHNR; CDR2 reads FQNEAQ (reference sequence). Individual cDNA molecules received unique molecular identifiers. Each CDR3 protein gets one entry after TCRdb re-called the 5' RACE reads with MiXCR. The table shows about 17,000 distinct CDR3 sequences, with about 5.6% occurring only once. The data originate from a study of early T cells in non-severe SARS-CoV-2 infection. The study, taken as a whole, reports: The VDJdb matching leaned toward anti-spike CD8 responses and overlooked private and CD4 specificities.

The chain carries TRBV7-9 and TRBJ2-7; D is uncertain. This receptor was obtained from an adult who was a healthcare worker with PCR-confirmed SARS-CoV-2 infection or an uninfected control (not recorded which). Material: whole blood, obtained at baseline. The CDR3 nucleotides are TGTGCCAGCAGCTTAGACACAAACTACGAGCAGTACTTC. Translation gives CASSLDTNYEQYF.